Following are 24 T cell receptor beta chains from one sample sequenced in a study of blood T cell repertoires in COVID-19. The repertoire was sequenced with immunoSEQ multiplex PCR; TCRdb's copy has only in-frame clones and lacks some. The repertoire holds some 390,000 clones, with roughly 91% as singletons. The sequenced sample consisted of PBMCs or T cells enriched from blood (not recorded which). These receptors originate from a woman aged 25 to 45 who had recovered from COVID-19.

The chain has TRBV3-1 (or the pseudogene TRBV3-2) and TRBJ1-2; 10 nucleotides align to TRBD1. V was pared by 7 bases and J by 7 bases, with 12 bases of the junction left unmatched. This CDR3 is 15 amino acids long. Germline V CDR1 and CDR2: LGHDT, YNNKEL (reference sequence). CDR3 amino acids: CASNLRGQGTRGYTF. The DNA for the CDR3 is TGTGCCAGCAACCTACGGGGACAGGGGACACGTGGCTACACCTTC.

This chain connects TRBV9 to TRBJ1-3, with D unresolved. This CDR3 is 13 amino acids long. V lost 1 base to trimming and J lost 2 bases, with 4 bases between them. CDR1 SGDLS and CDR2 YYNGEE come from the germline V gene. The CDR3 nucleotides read TGTGCCAGCAGCGTATCGGCTGGAAACACCATATATTTT. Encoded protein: CASSVSAGNTIYF.

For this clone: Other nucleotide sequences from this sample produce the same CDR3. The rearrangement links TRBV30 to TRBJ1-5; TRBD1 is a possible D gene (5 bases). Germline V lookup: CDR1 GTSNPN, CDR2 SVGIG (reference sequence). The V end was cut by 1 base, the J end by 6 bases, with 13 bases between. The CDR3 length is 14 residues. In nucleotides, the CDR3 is TGTGCCTGGAGTGCAGGGCAGGGTGGTCAGCCCCAGCATTTT. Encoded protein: CAWSAGQGGQPQHF. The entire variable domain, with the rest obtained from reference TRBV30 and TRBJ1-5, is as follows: SQTIHQWPATLVQPVGSPLSLECTVEGTSNPNLYWYRQAAGRGLQLLFYSVGIGQISSEVPQNLSASRPQDRQFILSSKKLLLSDSGFYLCAWSAGQGGQPQHFGDGTRLSIL.

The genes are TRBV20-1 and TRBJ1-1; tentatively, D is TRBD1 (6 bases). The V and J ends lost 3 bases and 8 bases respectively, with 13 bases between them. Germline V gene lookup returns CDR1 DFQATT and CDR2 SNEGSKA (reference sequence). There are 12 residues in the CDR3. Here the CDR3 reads CSASRRQGEAFF. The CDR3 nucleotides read TGCAGTGCTAGTCGTAGGCAGGGGGAAGCTTTCTTT.

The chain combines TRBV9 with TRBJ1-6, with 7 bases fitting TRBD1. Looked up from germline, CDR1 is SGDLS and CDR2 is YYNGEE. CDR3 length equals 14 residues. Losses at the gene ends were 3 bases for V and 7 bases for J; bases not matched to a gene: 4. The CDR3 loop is CASSATGSNSPLHF. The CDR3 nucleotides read TGTGCCAGCAGCGCGACAGGGTCGAATTCACCCCTCCACTTT. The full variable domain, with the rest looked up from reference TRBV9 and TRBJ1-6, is DSGVTQTPKHLITATGQRVTLRCSPRSGDLSVYWYQQSLDQGLQFLIQYYNGEERAKGNILERFSAQQFPDLHSELNLSSLELGDSALYFCASSATGSNSPLHFGNGTRLTVT.

CDR3 sequence (DNA): TGCGCCAGCAGTGCCCGGGCTGGACTAGCGGGATCTCCGAACACCGGGGAGCTGTTTTTT. It codes for CASSARAGLAGSPNTGELFF. The rearrangement uses TRBV10-1 and TRBJ2-2, with TRBD2 matching 12 bases. The CDR3 consists of 20 residues. Germline-derived CDR1 and CDR2 are WNHNN and SYGVQD (reference sequence). Trimming took 4 bases from V and 0 from J; bases not matched to a gene: 12.

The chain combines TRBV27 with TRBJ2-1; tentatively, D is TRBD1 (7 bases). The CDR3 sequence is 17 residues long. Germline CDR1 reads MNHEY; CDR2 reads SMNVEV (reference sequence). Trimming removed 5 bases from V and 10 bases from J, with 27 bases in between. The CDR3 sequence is CASSALRTGLHWGEQFF. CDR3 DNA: TGTGCCAGCAGTGCCTTACGGACAGGACTACATTGGGGCGAGCAGTTCTTC.

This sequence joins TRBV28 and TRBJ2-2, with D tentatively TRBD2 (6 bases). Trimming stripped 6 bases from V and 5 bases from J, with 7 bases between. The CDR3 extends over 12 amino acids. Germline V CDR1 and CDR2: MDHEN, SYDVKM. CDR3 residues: CASRLATGELFF. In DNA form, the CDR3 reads TGTGCCAGCAGACTAGCAACCGGGGAGCTGTTTTTT.

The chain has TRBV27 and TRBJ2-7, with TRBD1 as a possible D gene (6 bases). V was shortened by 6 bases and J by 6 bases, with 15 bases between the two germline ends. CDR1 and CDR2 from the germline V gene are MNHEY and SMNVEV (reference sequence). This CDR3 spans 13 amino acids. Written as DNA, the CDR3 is TGTGCCAGCAGCACGACAGCAGGGGTCGAGCAGTACTTC. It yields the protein CASSTTAGVEQYF.

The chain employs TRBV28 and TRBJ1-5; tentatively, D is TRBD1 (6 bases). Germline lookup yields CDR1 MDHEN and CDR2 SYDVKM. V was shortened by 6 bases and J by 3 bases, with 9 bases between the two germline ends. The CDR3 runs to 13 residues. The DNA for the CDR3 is TGTGCCAGCAGGGACAGTGTCAATCAGCCCCAGCATTTT. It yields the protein CASRDSVNQPQHF.

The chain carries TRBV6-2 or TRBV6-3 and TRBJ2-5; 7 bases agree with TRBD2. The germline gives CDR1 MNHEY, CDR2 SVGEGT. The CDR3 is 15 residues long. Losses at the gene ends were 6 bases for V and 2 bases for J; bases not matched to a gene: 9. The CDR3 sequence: CASSPPGAGQETQYF. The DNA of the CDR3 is TGTGCCAGCAGCCCCCCCGGAGCGGGGCAAGAGACCCAGTACTTC.

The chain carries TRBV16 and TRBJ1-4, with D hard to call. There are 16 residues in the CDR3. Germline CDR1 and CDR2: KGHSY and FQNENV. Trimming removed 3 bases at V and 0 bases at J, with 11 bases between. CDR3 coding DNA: TGTGCCAGCAGCCATAGGTTACTATCAACTAATGAAAAACTGTTTTTT. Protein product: CASSHRLLSTNEKLFF.

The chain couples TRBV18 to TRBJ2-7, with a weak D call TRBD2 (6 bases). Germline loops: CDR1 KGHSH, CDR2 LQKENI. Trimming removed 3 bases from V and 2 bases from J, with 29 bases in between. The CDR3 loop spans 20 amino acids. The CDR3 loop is CASSPRRVGQPSGITYEQYF. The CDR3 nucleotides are TGTGCCAGCTCACCCCGGAGGGTTGGCCAGCCATCGGGTATTACCTACGAGCAGTACTTC. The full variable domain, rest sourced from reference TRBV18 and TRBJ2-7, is NAGVMQNPRHLVRRRGQEARLRCSPMKGHSHVYWYRQLPEEGLKFMVYLQKENIIDESGMPKERFSAEFPKEGPSILRIQQVVRGDSAAYFCASSPRRVGQPSGITYEQYFGPGTRLTVT.

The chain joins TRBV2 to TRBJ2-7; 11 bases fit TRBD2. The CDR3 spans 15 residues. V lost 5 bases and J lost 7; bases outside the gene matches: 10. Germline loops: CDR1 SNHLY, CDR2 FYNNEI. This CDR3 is CASSLTSGNLGEQYF. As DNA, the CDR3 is TGTGCCAGCAGTCTGACTAGCGGGAATCTAGGGGAGCAGTACTTC.

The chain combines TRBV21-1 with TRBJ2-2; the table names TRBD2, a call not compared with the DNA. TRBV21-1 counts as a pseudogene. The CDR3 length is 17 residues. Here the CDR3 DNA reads TGTGCCAGCAGCAAATTTCTCTGGAGACGTTTAACCGGGGAGCTGTTTTTT. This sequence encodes CASSKFLWRRLTGELFF.

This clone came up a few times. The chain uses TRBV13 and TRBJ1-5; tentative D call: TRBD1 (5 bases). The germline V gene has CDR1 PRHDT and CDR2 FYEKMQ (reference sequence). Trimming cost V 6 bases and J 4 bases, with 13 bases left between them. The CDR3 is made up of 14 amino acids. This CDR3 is CASSSGLWNQPQHF. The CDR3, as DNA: TGTGCCAGCAGTTCGGGACTATGGAATCAGCCCCAGCATTTT.

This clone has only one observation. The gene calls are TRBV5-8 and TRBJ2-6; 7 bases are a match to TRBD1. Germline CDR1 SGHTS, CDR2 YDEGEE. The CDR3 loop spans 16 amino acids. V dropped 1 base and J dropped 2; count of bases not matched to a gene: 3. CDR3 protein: CASSLWQGAGANVLTF. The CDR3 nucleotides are TGTGCCAGCAGCTTGTGGCAGGGGGCTGGGGCCAACGTCCTGACTTTC.

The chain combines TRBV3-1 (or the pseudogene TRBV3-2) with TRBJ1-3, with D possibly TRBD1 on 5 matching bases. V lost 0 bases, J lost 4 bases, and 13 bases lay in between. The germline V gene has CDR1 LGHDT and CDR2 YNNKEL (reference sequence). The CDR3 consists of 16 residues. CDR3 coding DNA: TGTGCCAGCAGCCAAGACGACAGTCTTTTGGGAAACACCATATATTTT. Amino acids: CASSQDDSLLGNTIYF.

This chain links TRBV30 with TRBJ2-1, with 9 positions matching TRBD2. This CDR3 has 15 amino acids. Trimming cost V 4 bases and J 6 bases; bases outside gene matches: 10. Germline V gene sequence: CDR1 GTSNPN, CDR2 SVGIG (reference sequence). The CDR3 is CAWNVPPSGTNEQFF. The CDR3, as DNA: TGTGCCTGGAACGTCCCCCCTAGCGGGACCAATGAGCAGTTCTTC.

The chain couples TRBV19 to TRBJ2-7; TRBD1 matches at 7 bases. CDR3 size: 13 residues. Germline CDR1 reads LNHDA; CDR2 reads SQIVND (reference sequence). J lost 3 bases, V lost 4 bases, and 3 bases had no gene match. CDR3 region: CASSRGQHYEQYF. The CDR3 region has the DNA TGTGCCAGTAGTAGGGGACAGCACTACGAGCAGTACTTC.

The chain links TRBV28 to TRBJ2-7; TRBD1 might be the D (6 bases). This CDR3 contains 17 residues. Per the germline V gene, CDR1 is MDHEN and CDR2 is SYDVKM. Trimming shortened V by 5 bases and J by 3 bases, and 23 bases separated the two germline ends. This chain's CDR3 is CASSPDQGRGTRYEQYF. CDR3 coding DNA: TGTGCCAGCAGTCCTGATCAGGGGAGAGGGACCCGCTACGAGCAGTACTTC.

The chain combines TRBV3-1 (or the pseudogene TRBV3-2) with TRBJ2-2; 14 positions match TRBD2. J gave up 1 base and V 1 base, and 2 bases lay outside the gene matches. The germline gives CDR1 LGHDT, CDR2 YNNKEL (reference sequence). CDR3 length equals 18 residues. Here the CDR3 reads CASSQVGLAGGNTGELFF. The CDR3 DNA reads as TGTGCCAGCAGCCAAGTTGGACTAGCGGGGGGGAACACCGGGGAGCTGTTTTTT.

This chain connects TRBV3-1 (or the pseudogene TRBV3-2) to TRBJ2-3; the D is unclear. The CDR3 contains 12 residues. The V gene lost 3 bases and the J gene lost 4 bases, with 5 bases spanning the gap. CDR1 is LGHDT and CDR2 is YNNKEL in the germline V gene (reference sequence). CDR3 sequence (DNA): TGTGCCAGCAGCCATCTATCAGATACGCAGTATTTT. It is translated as CASSHLSDTQYF.

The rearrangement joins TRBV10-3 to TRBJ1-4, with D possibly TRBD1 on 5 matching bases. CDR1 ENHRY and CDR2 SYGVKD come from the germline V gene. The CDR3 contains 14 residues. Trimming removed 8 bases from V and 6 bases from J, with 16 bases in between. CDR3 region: CAIRALGRDEKLFF. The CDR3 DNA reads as TGTGCCATCCGTGCCTTGGGGCGCGATGAAAAACTGTTTTTT.